This T cell receptor beta chain was recovered during a study of T cells in tuberculosis. Germline lookup yields CDR1 MNHEY and CDR2 SMNVEV (reference sequence). This CDR3 is built from 15 residues. Trimming at V came to 2 bases and at J to 8 bases, leaving 6 bases not matched to a gene. Sequencing of TCR-alpha and TCR-beta chains was unpaired. Generated by immunoSEQ multiplex PCR, the TCRdb table keeps only in-frame clones and is missing some. The sample records about 58,000 clones, around 90% being singletons. Cells were sorted from thawed PBMC rested overnight and stained with GMM-loaded CD1B tetramer, viability dye and anti-CD3. The CD1B tetramers carried C32 glucose monomycolate purified from Rhodococcus equi. Whole-study findings and limits: T cells binding CD1B-GMM tetramer weakly possibly escaped the sort.

The sequencing input was CD1b-GMM tetramer-negative cells sorted from PBMCs. The TCR sequence derives from an adult woman with latent tuberculosis. The chain uses TRBV27 and TRBJ1-6, with TRBD1 matching 7 bases. The CDR3 DNA is TGTGCCAGCAGTTTAAGGGGACAGTCCCATTCACCCCTCCACTTT. Protein sequence: CASSLRGQSHSPLHF.